The rows below give T cell receptor beta chains drawn from one sample of a study of CD8 T cells in Susac syndrome. TCRdb reprocessed the immunoSEQ multiplex PCR reads via MiXCR and lists one record per CDR3 protein. Of fewer than 80,000 distinct CDR3 sequences listed, 90% to 95% are singletons. Material for sequencing was CD8+ T cells from PBMCs. The receptors were sampled from a human donor with multiple sclerosis. The CDR3 runs from the conserved cysteine through the conserved F or W. D genes are given only for firm matches. Size values are once, few and many counts, or a class for expanded clones, and some rows have none.

abundance: NA; v_gene: TRBV6-5; j_gene: TRBJ2-7; d_gene: NA; CDR3aa: CASSYSPGTSIASGQYF; CDR3nt: TGTGCCAGCAGTTACTCTCCCGGGACATCAATTGCCTCCGGGCAGTACTTC
abundance: NA; v_gene: TRBV27; j_gene: TRBJ1-2; d_gene: NA; CDR3aa: CASRTRGQNYGYTF; CDR3nt: TGTGCCAGCAGAACGAGGGGACAAAACTATGGCTACACCTTC
abundance: NA; v_gene: TRBV29-1; j_gene: TRBJ1-2; d_gene: NA; CDR3aa: CSVLIWGADGYTF; CDR3nt: TGCAGCGTCCTCATATGGGGGGCGGACGGCTACACCTTC
abundance: NA; v_gene: TRBV15; j_gene: TRBJ1-2; d_gene: NA; CDR3aa: CATSRVIDNYGYTF; CDR3nt: TGTGCCACCAGCAGAGTGATAGACAACTATGGCTACACCTTC
abundance: NA; v_gene: TRBV12-3/TRBV12-4; j_gene: TRBJ1-1; d_gene: NA; CDR3aa: CASSPGPPLAFF; CDR3nt: TGTGCCAGCAGTCCCGGGCCCCCGCTGGCTTTCTTT
abundance: NA; v_gene: TRBV20-1; j_gene: TRBJ2-1; d_gene: NA; CDR3aa: CSAPRRAENEQFF; CDR3nt: TGCAGTGCCCCCCGACGGGCCGAAAATGAGCAGTTCTTC
abundance: NA; v_gene: TRBV29-1; j_gene: TRBJ1-1; d_gene: NA; CDR3aa: CSVDDWGAFF; CDR3nt: TGCAGCGTTGATGACTGGGGGGCTTTCTTT
abundance: NA; v_gene: TRBV2; j_gene: TRBJ2-5; d_gene: TRBD2; CDR3aa: CASSVTSGGTSKETQYF; CDR3nt: TGTGCCAGCAGTGTTACTAGCGGGGGGACCTCGAAAGAGACCCAGTACTTC
abundance: NA; v_gene: TRBV2; j_gene: TRBJ2-3; d_gene: TRBD2; CDR3aa: CASLGSSGIPDTQYF; CDR3nt: TGTGCCAGCCTCGGATCTAGCGGGATCCCAGATACGCAGTATTTT
abundance: NA; v_gene: TRBV28; j_gene: TRBJ2-7; d_gene: TRBD1; CDR3aa: CASSFGQGGYEQYF; CDR3nt: TGTGCCAGCAGTTTTGGACAGGGAGGCTACGAGCAGTACTTC
abundance: NA; v_gene: TRBV4-3; j_gene: TRBJ2-7; d_gene: NA; CDR3aa: CASSPGRTREHYEQYF; CDR3nt: TGCGCCAGCAGCCCCGGACGGACAAGGGAGCACTACGAGCAGTACTTC
abundance: few; v_gene: TRBV6-5; j_gene: TRBJ1-2; d_gene: NA; CDR3aa: CASRGKGFDYGYTF; CDR3nt: TGTGCCAGCAGGGGTAAGGGATTCGACTATGGCTACACCTTC
abundance: NA; v_gene: TRBV28; j_gene: TRBJ2-2; d_gene: NA; CDR3aa: CASSPLLSPRHGELFF; CDR3nt: TGTGCCAGCAGTCCGCTTTTGAGTCCTCGACACGGGGAGCTGTTTTTT
abundance: NA; v_gene: TRBV7-2; j_gene: TRBJ1-1; d_gene: NA; CDR3aa: CASSFRGGNTEAFF; CDR3nt: TGTGCCAGCAGCTTCAGGGGAGGGAACACTGAAGCTTTCTTT
abundance: NA; v_gene: TRBV28; j_gene: TRBJ1-2; d_gene: TRBD1; CDR3aa: CASSRRWEGANGYTF; CDR3nt: TGTGCCAGCAGCCGCAGGTGGGAGGGGGCTAATGGCTACACCTTC
abundance: NA; v_gene: TRBV7-9; j_gene: TRBJ2-4; d_gene: NA; CDR3aa: CASSLGQVKYF; CDR3nt: TGTGCCAGCAGCTTAGGACAGGTCAAGTACTTC
abundance: NA; v_gene: TRBV27; j_gene: TRBJ2-1; d_gene: NA; CDR3aa: CASSLPAAARFDEQFF; CDR3nt: TGTGCCAGCAGTTTACCCGCGGCGGCACGTTTCGATGAGCAGTTCTTC
abundance: NA; v_gene: TRBV5-6; j_gene: TRBJ2-4; d_gene: NA; CDR3aa: CASSPEGEDIQYF; CDR3nt: TGTGCCAGCAGCCCCGAAGGGGAGGACATTCAGTACTTC